One sample yielded the 5 T cell receptor beta chains listed below, sequenced in a study of cytomegalovirus exposure and HLA in healthy donors. Both 60 Vbeta primers and 13 Jbeta primers went into the PCR. Clones were read by immunoSEQ multiplex PCR, and TCRdb kept only the in-frame ones, dropping some. Of some 150,000 clones in the sample, approximately 90% are singletons; the top ten hold over 0.8%. Sequencing was carried out using PBMCs. The receptor source for this set is a woman younger than 45 in good health and CMV-seronegative.

The chain recombines TRBV7-9 with TRBJ2-7; TRBD1 matches at 7 bases. The J segment lost 0 bases and the V segment lost 5 bases, leaving 4 bases of the junction unmatched. The CDR3 sequence is 14 residues long. Germline V gene sequence: CDR1 SEHNR, CDR2 FQNEAQ (reference sequence). DNA for the CDR3: TGTGCCAGCAGCCGGGGACAGAGCTCCTACGAGCAGTACTTC. Translation: CASSRGQSSYEQYF.

The chain carries TRBV5-1 and TRBJ2-2; TRBD2 might be the D (5 bases). CDR1 is SGHRS and CDR2 is YFSETQ in the germline V gene. The V gene lost 1 base and the J gene lost 6 bases, with 10 bases spanning the gap. This CDR3 is 14 amino acids long. For the CDR3, the DNA is TGCGCCAGCAGCTTGACGAGGGTTCCCGGGGAGCTGTTTTTT. Translated: CASSLTRVPGELFF.

The chain employs TRBV15 and TRBJ2-7, with D possibly TRBD1 on 6 matching bases. V was trimmed by 4 bases and J by 1 base, leaving 14 bases between them. There are 15 residues in the CDR3. The V gene's germline CDR1 is LNHNV and CDR2 YYDKDF (reference sequence). For the CDR3, the DNA is TGTGCCACCAGCAATCGAGCAGGGGCGTCCTACGAGCAGTACTTC. Amino acids: CATSNRAGASYEQYF. Variable domain in full (rest from reference TRBV15 and TRBJ2-7): DAMVIQNPRYQVTQFGKPVTLSCSQTLNHNVMYWYQQKSSQAPKLLFHYYDKDFNNEADTPDNFQSRRPNTSFCFLDIRSPGLGDTAMYLCATSNRAGASYEQYFGPGTRLTVT.

The genes are TRBV19 and TRBJ2-7; 12 bases match TRBD1. The CDR3 runs 17 residues. The ends lost 2 bases at V and 5 bases at J; junction bases unmatched: 10. Germline values: CDR1 LNHDA, CDR2 SQIVND (reference sequence). In DNA form, the CDR3 reads TGTGCCAGTAGTATAACCGGTTTGGGGACAGGGGGCCACGAGCAGTACTTC. Translated, it gives CASSITGLGTGGHEQYF.

V usage is TRBV28 and J usage is TRBJ1-5; D not resolved. V was pared by 4 bases and J by 9 bases, with 7 bases between. CDR1 is MDHEN and CDR2 is SYDVKM in the germline V gene. The CDR3 is 11 amino acids. As DNA, the CDR3 is TGTGCCAGCAGTTCCGGTAGGCCCCAGCATTTT. Residues: CASSSGRPQHF.